This T cell receptor beta chain was documented in a study of control samples from healthy donors and cancer patients. The CDR3 loop spans 13 amino acids. CDR1 is SGHDN and CDR2 is FVKESK in the germline V gene. The V and J ends lost 4 bases and 5 bases respectively, with 9 bases between them. This clone has only one observation. The protocol was immunoSEQ multiplex PCR, while the TCRdb copy is restricted to in-frame clones and leaves out a portion. The sample holds about 100,000 clones, about 90% seen once. The specimen sequenced was blood. The V gene is TRBV14, the J gene TRBJ1-5; no reliable D call. This receptor was identified in a man aged 30 to 39 in good health. CDR3 residues: CASSLSTYQPQHF. The CDR3 bases are TGTGCCAGCAGCCTCTCGACGTATCAGCCCCAGCATTTT.